Following are 30 T cell receptor beta chains from one sample sequenced in a study of prognosis after radiotherapy for stage I lung cancer. It was by two-round multiplex PCR that TCR beta CDR3 was amplified from genomic DNA. Specific primers for each TRBV and TRBJ gene were what first-round PCR used. One entry per CDR3 protein, called by TCRdb with MiXCR from the multiplex PCR reads. In the table there are 10,000 to 15,000 distinct CDR3 sequences, 40% to 55% of which are singletons. Here the sequenced sample was PBMCs, taken before or after stereotactic body radiation therapy (not recorded which). Source of these receptors: a donor aged 50 or older with non-small cell lung cancer.

The rearrangement links TRBV5-6 to TRBJ2-7; no clear D. The germline V and J ends were trimmed by 2 bases and 2 bases, with 11 bases remaining between them. This CDR3 comprises 14 residues. The germline V gene encodes CDR1 SGHDT and CDR2 YYEEEE. Here the CDR3 reads CASSLTGSPYEQYF. In DNA, the CDR3 is TGTGCCAGCAGCTTAACTGGTTCCCCCTACGAGCAGTACTTC.

This clonotype has a count of ten or more. This chain connects TRBV18 to TRBJ1-2; TRBD1 might be the D (5 bases). Germline V lookup: CDR1 KGHSH, CDR2 LQKENI. This CDR3 spans 16 amino acids. Trimming took 3 bases from V and 4 from J, leaving 18 bases between them. Written as DNA, the CDR3 is TGTGCCAGCTCACCGAGTTTAGCAGGGCTGGGCTATGGCTACACCTTC. Protein product: CASSPSLAGLGYGYTF.

This clonotype has at least ten counts. The chain uses TRBV15 and TRBJ2-1; TRBD2 might be the D (6 bases). The CDR3 is 13 residues long. V lost 3 bases and J lost 4, with 7 bases in between. Germline V gene sequence: CDR1 LNHNV, CDR2 YYDKDF (reference sequence). In nucleotides, the CDR3 is TGTGCCACCAGCAGGGGACTGTACAATGAGCAGTTCTTC. This sequence encodes CATSRGLYNEQFF.

The chain uses TRBV19 and TRBJ2-7; TRBD1 might be the D (6 bases). Germline values: CDR1 LNHDA, CDR2 SQIVND (reference sequence). CDR3 length: 14 amino acids. Deletions cut 5 bases from V and 0 bases from J, with 11 bases between. The CDR3 nucleotides are TGTGCCAGTAGTTGGACAGTGTGCTCCTACGAGCAGTACTTC. Translated: CASSWTVCSYEQYF.

The chain has TRBV5-4 and TRBJ1-2; a possible D gene is TRBD1 (5 bases). The CDR3 length is 17 residues. From germline, CDR1 is SGHNT and CDR2 YYREEE (reference sequence). V was trimmed by 6 bases and J by 4 bases, leaving 25 bases between them. The DNA of the CDR3 is TGTGCCAGCATCCTTAATGCCGGGACTGAAAGTCCCTATGGCTACACCTTC. Protein sequence: CASILNAGTESPYGYTF. Full variable domain (outside the CDR3, taken from reference TRBV5-4 and TRBJ1-2): ETGVTQSPTHLIKTRGQQVTLRCSSQSGHNTVSWYQQALGQGPQFIFQYYREEENGRGNFPPRFSGLQFPNYSSELNVNALELDDSALYLCASILNAGTESPYGYTFGSGTRLTVV.

A note on this clonotype: This probably arose from a read error, given a far larger clone one base away. The chain uses TRBV6-1 and TRBJ2-7; 11 bases agree with TRBD2. Germline lookup yields CDR1 MNHNS and CDR2 SASEGT. This CDR3 region has 15 residues. V gave up 7 bases and J gave up 3 bases; unmatched junction bases: 8. Here the CDR3 DNA reads TGTGCCAGCATTTCCCCCGGACTAGCGGGCTACGAGCAGTACTTC. It specifies CASISPGLAGYEQYF.

On this clonotype: One end of the junction does not line up with germline, which may come from a read error. The gene calls are TRBV7-3 and TRBJ2-2; D is perhaps TRBD1 (6 bases). Germline CDR1 SGHTA, CDR2 FQGTGA. This CDR3 has 18 amino acids. The CDR3 region is CASSITALDSGSTGELFF. The CDR3 DNA reads as TGTGCCAGCAGCATAACGGCCCTGGACAGTGGGTCCACCGGGGAGCTGTTTTTT.

Concerning this clonotype: The germline gene is not matched at one end of the junction; a read error may be the cause. The chain carries TRBV6-1 and TRBJ2-7; D remains unclear. Germline V gives CDR1 MNHNS, CDR2 SASEGT. This CDR3 has 15 residues. The CDR3, as DNA: TGTGCCAGCAACTTACGGGCCCACAAGAAGTACGAGCAGTGCTTC. The encoded protein is CASNLRAHKKYEQCF.

Sample share makes this clonotype medium-sized. The chain carries TRBV12-3 or TRBV12-4 and TRBJ1-2; 8 bases are shared with TRBD1. CDR3 length equals 13 residues. Trimming at V came to 4 bases and at J to 8 bases, leaving 6 bases not matched to a gene. CDR3 residues: CASSSGQALGYTF. In nucleotides, the CDR3 is TGTGCCAGCAGTTCGGGACAGGCGTTAGGCTACACCTTC.

This clonotype was seen ten or more times. This chain connects TRBV4-3 to TRBJ1-1; TRBD1 might be the D (6 bases). V was shortened by 0 bases and J by 3 bases, with 11 bases between the two germline ends. There are 15 residues in the CDR3. Germline CDR1 and CDR2: LGHNA and YSLEER. The CDR3 region has the DNA TGCGCCAGCAGCCAAGATCGGGCAGGGGACACTGAAGCTTTCTTT. Protein: CASSQDRAGDTEAFF.

This clonotype was picked up many times. The chain has TRBV28 and TRBJ1-4; TRBD1 matches at 10 bases. The junction had 5 bases not matched to a gene; V was cut back by 1 base and J by 9 bases. The CDR3 contains 15 residues. Germline V gives CDR1 MDHEN, CDR2 SYDVKM. In DNA form, the CDR3 reads TGTGCCAGCAGTTTATCTGGGACAGGGGATCAAAAACTGTTTTTT. Translating it yields CASSLSGTGDQKLFF.

The genes are TRBV15 and TRBJ2-2; perhaps D is TRBD1 or TRBD2 (5 bases each). Between the trimmed V and J ends, which lost 6 bases and 7 bases, there was a span of 18 bases. This CDR3 has 15 residues. Germline V gene sequence: CDR1 LNHNV, CDR2 YYDKDF (reference sequence). CDR3 DNA sequence: TGTGCCACCAGGGGGTCGGGGCTGCTAGGCGGGGAGCTGTTTTTT. Amino acids: CATRGSGLLGGELFF.

On this clonotype: A read error may account for a junction end that differs from germline. In DNA form, the CDR3 reads TGTGCCAGCAGTCTACTGGGGACCGCAACTAATCAAAAACTGTTTTTT. As protein: CASSLLGTATNQKLFF. V is TRBV27 and J is TRBJ1-4; the D gene is possibly TRBD1 (5 bases). This CDR3 contains 16 residues. CDR1 is MNHEY, CDR2 SMNVEV, per germline (reference sequence).

Within the sample, this clonotype is medium-sized. The rearrangement links TRBV2 to TRBJ2-7, with unresolved D. Trimming removed 4 bases from V and 2 bases from J, with 0 bases in between. CDR3 length: 10 residues. The V gene's germline CDR1 is SNHLY and CDR2 FYNNEI. The CDR3 here is CASSAYEQYF. In DNA, the CDR3 is TGTGCCAGCAGTGCCTACGAGCAGTACTTC.

J is TRBJ2-3 and V is TRBV5-1, with D unclear. In germline, CDR1 is SGHRS, CDR2 YFSETQ. There are 14 residues in the CDR3. The V end was cut by 8 bases, the J end by 1 base, with 14 bases between. The CDR3 coding sequence is TGCGCCAGACTAAATTCAAACCGCACAGATACGCAGTATTTT. Translating it yields CARLNSNRTDTQYF.

The rearrangement links TRBV7-2 to TRBJ2-1; TRBD2 is a possible D gene (6 bases). Germline lookup yields CDR1 SGHTA and CDR2 FQGNSA. The germline V and J ends were trimmed by 4 bases and 12 bases, with 22 bases remaining between them. The CDR3 contains 15 residues. CDR3 nucleotide sequence: TGTGCCAGCAGCTCAACCGGGACTGGGGATGCGGTGCAGTTCTTC. Amino acids: CASSSTGTGDAVQFF. The variable domain in full, completed from reference TRBV7-2 and TRBJ2-1, reads GAGVSQSPSNKVTEKGKDVELRCDPISGHTALYWYRQSLGQGLEFLIYFQGNSAPDKSGLPSDRFSAERTGGSVSTLTIQRTQQEDSAVYLCASSSTGTGDAVQFFGPGTRLTVL.

In this sample, this clonotype turned up once. Compared with germline, one end of the junction differs, possibly owing to a read error. The chain combines TRBV6-2 or TRBV6-3 with TRBJ2-7; D perhaps matches TRBD2 (5 bases). From germline, CDR1 is MNHEY and CDR2 SVGEGT. The CDR3 loop spans 16 amino acids. Here the CDR3 DNA reads TGTGTCAGCAGTGAATATCCCACCCCGGGGAGCTACGAGCAGTACTTC. Translated, it gives CVSSEYPTPGSYEQYF.

In its sample, this clonotype was seen many times. This chain joins TRBV6-1 and TRBJ1-1; D gene ambiguous. Trimming removed 6 bases from V and 1 base from J, with 15 bases in between. The CDR3 is 15 amino acids. Germline-derived CDR1 and CDR2 are MNHNS and SASEGT. CDR3 in DNA: TGTGCCAGCAGGTATTTTTTTACACCGAACACTGAAGCTTTCTTT. The encoded protein is CASRYFFTPNTEAFF.

This chain connects TRBV4-1 to TRBJ2-7; no clear D gene. This CDR3 is 15 amino acids long. With 0 bases removed from V and 3 bases from J, the gap between germline ends came to 12 bases. Germline CDR1 MGHRA, CDR2 YSYEKL. The CDR3 DNA is TGCGCCAGCAGCCAAGAATGGCGCAGAGACTACGAGCAGTACTTC. Protein product: CASSQEWRRDYEQYF.

This clonotype appeared a single time. The chain uses TRBV5-1 and TRBJ1-2; D unclear. This CDR3 region has 12 residues. Germline lookup yields CDR1 SGHRS and CDR2 YFSETQ. Trimming removed 6 bases at V and 2 bases at J, with 8 bases between. The CDR3 region is CASIRYNYGYTF. The CDR3 DNA sequence: TGCGCCAGCATCCGGTACAACTATGGCTACACCTTC.

This clonotype showed up many times. The chain combines TRBV7-9 with TRBJ2-6; D is perhaps TRBD1 or TRBD2 (6 bases each). This CDR3 region has 18 residues. Trimming took 3 bases from V and 4 from J, leaving 19 bases between them. The germline CDR1 and CDR2 sequences are SEHNR and FQNEAQ (reference sequence). This CDR3 is CASSFLPLSGAGANVLTF. The CDR3, as DNA: TGTGCCAGCAGCTTTCTTCCCCTTTCGGGGGCCGGGGCCAACGTCCTGACTTTC.

In its sample, this clonotype was seen many times. The chain joins TRBV7-9 to TRBJ1-4; D remains ambiguous. Germline assignment: CDR1 SEHNR and CDR2 FQNEAQ (reference sequence). The germline V and J ends were trimmed by 8 bases and 0 bases, with 10 bases remaining between them. CDR3 length: 14 residues. The CDR3 DNA follows: TGTGCCAGCTCCCCCGGTGCAACTAATGAAAAACTGTTTTTT. Translated, it gives CASSPGATNEKLFF. The whole variable domain, remainder taken from reference TRBV7-9 and TRBJ1-4, is DTGVSQNPRHKITKRGQNVTFRCDPISEHNRLYWYRQTLGQGPEFLTYFQNEAQLEKSRLLSDRFSAERPKGSFSTLEIQRTEQGDSAMYLCASSPGATNEKLFFGSGTQLSVL.

On this clonotype: This is likely an artifact of a read error, given a far larger clone one base away. The chain has TRBV6-4 and TRBJ1-2; maybe TRBD1 (5 bases). Trimming pared 8 bases from V and 4 bases from J, leaving 14 bases between. Looked up from germline, CDR1 is MRHNA and CDR2 is SNTAGT. There are 13 residues in the CDR3. The CDR3 coding sequence is TGTGCCAGCCAACCCCAGGGCTGCTATGGCTACACCTTC. This sequence encodes CASQPQGCYGYTF.

This clonotype was seen only once. This chain joins TRBV6-5 and TRBJ1-1; a possible D gene is TRBD1 (5 bases). This CDR3 spans 13 amino acids. CDR1 is MNHEY, CDR2 SVGAGI, per germline. Trimming stripped 2 bases from V and 4 bases from J, with 8 bases between. The CDR3 nucleotides are TGTGCCAGCAGTTACGGGGCTGGCACTGAAGCTTTCTTT. This translates into CASSYGAGTEAFF.

This clonotype is medium-sized. The gene calls are TRBV6-1 and TRBJ2-2; D is undetermined. V lost 6 bases and J 4 bases, leaving 6 bases between the germline ends. CDR1 MNHNS and CDR2 SASEGT come from the germline V gene. The CDR3 loop spans 12 amino acids. This chain's CDR3 is CASSLITGELFF. The CDR3 DNA reads TGTGCCAGCAGCCTAATCACCGGGGAGCTGTTTTTT.

A few counts support this clonotype. Given a much more abundant clone one base away, this may be a read error. The V gene is TRBV7-8, the J gene TRBJ2-6, with 7 bases matching TRBD1. CDR1 and CDR2 (germline): SGHVS, FQNEAQ. With V trimmed by 5 bases and J by 4 bases, 8 bases remained unmatched. The CDR3 covers 16 residues. CDR3: CASSGRDRVGANVLTF. The DNA for the CDR3 is TGTGCCAGCAGCGGACGCGACAGGGTCGGGGCCAACGTCCTGACTTTC.

This clonotype was picked up many times. The chain couples TRBV11-2 to TRBJ2-3, with TRBD2 as a possible D gene (5 bases). The CDR3 spans 17 residues. V was pared by 2 bases and J by 0 bases, with 15 bases between. Germline CDR1 is SGHAT and CDR2 is FQNNGV. CDR3 region: CASSLQPPWTSTDTQYF. In DNA form, the CDR3 reads TGTGCCAGCAGCTTACAGCCCCCGTGGACTAGCACAGATACGCAGTATTTT.

Note on this clonotype: This probably arose from a read error, given a far larger clone one base away. The chain employs TRBV6-4 and TRBJ1-5; D unresolved. Per the germline V gene, CDR1 is MRHNA and CDR2 is SNTAGT. There are 14 residues in the CDR3. CDR3 protein: CASSMEAWDQTQHF. The CDR3 coding sequence is TGTGCCAGCAGTATGGAGGCATGGGATCAGACCCAGCATTTT.

This clonotype has just one count. A junction boundary mismatches the germline segment, possibly from a read error. V and J are TRBV5-1 and TRBJ2-5; no clear D gene. This CDR3 has 14 amino acids. From germline, CDR1 is SGHRS and CDR2 YFSETQ. CDR3 DNA sequence: TGCGCCAGCAGCTTGGGACTGCACCAAGAGACGCAGTACTTC. This encodes CASSLGLHQETQYF.

The chain employs TRBV28 and TRBJ2-1, with 7 bases aligning to TRBD1. This CDR3 is 18 amino acids long. CDR1 MDHEN and CDR2 SYDVKM come from the germline V gene. Unmatched junction bases numbered 12, after V lost 3 bases and J lost 1 base. This CDR3 reads CASSFGSGDRESYNEQFF. CDR3 nucleotides: TGTGCCAGCAGTTTTGGTTCGGGTGACAGGGAGTCCTACAATGAGCAGTTCTTC.